This entry is about one T cell receptor (beta chain). The record originates from a study of blood T cell repertoires in COVID-19. Per germline, CDR1 SGHRS and CDR2 YFSETQ. CDR3 length: 13 residues. With 5 bases clipped from V and 8 bases from J, the junction kept 10 bases outside the gene matches. Assay used: immunoSEQ multiplex PCR; TCRdb lists only in-frame clones, some missing. This table has more than 25,000 clones, roughly 80% appearing once. Sequenced material: peripheral blood. This sequence joins TRBV5-1 and TRBJ2-7; 7 nucleotides match TRBD1. The sequence was collected from a man older than 75 with active COVID-19. CDR3 nucleotide sequence: TGCGCCAGCAGGCGCCGCGACAGGGAGCAGCAGTACTTC. It codes for CASRRRDREQQYF.